This TCR beta chain was retrieved from a study of control samples from healthy donors and cancer patients. Germline CDR1 SGHTS, CDR2 YDEGEE. This CDR3 has 14 residues. J gave up 4 bases and V 2 bases, and 1 base lay outside the gene matches. TCRdb's table, derived via immunoSEQ multiplex PCR, lists solely in-frame clones and lacks some. Here the sample spans 130,000 or so clones, roughly 84% being singletons. The sequence came from a middle-aged man in good health. The sequenced sample consisted of blood. The chain employs TRBV5-8 and TRBJ2-3; TRBD1 aligns across 10 bases. The chain's CDR3 is CASSFGQGADTQYF. CDR3 in DNA: TGTGCCAGCAGCTTTGGACAGGGGGCAGATACGCAGTATTTT.